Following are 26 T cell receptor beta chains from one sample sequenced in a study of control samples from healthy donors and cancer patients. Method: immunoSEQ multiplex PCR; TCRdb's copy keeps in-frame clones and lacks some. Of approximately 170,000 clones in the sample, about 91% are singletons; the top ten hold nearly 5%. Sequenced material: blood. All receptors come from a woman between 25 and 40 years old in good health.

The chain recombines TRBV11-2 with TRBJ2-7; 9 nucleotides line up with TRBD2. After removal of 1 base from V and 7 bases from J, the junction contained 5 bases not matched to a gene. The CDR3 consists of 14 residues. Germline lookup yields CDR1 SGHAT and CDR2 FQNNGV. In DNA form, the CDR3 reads TGTGCCAGCAGCTTAGTAGGTCTAGCGGGAGAGCAGTACTTC. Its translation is CASSLVGLAGEQYF.

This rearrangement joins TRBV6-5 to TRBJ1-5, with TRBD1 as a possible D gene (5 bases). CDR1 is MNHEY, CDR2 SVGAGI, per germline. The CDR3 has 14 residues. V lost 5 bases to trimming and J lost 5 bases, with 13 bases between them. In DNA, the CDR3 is TGTGCCAGCAGTCCCCTGGGGGGGGATCAGCCCCAGCATTTT. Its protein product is CASSPLGGDQPQHF.

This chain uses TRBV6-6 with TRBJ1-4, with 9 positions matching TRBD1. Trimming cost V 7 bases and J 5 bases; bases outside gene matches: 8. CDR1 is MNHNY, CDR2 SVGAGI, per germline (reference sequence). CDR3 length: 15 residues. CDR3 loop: CASTIHRGRNEKLFF. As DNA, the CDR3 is TGTGCCAGCACCATTCACAGGGGGCGAAATGAAAAACTGTTTTTT.

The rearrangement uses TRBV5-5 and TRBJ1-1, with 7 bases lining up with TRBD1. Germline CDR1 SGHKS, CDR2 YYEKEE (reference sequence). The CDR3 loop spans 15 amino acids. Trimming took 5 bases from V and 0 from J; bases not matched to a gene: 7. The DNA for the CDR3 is TGTGCCAGCAGACCATTCGACAGGGTGAACACTGAAGCTTTCTTT. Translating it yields CASRPFDRVNTEAFF.

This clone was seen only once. The CDR3 DNA reads as TGTGCCAGCAGCTTGGACCCGTACGAGCAGTACTTC. Its protein is CASSLDPYEQYF. The chain employs TRBV7-2 and TRBJ2-7; no clear D. Germline CDR1 reads SGHTA; CDR2 reads FQGNSA. The CDR3 contains 12 residues. Trimming cost V 3 bases and J 4 bases, with 7 bases left between them.

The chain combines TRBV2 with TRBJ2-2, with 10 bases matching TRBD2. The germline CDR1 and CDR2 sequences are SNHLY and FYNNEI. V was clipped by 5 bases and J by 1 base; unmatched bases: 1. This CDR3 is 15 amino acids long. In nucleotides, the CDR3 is TGTGCCAGCAGTCCTAGCGGGGGGAACACCGGGGAGCTGTTTTTT. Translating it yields CASSPSGGNTGELFF.

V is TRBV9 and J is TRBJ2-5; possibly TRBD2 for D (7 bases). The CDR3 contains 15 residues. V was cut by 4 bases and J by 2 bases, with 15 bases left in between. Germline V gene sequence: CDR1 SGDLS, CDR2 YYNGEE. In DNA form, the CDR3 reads TGTGCCAGCAGCCCAGAGGGGGGACTACAAGAGACCCAGTACTTC. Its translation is CASSPEGGLQETQYF.

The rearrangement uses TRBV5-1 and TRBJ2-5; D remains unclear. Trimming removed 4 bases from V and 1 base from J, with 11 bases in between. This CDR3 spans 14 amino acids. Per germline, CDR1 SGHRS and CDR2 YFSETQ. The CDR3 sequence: CASSMSGPQETQYF. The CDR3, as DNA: TGCGCCAGCAGCATGTCGGGCCCCCAAGAGACCCAGTACTTC.

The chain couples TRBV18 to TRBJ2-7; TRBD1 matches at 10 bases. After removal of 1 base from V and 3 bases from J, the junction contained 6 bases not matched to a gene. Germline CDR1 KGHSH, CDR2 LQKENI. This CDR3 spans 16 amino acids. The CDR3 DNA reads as TGTGCCAGCTCACCACAATCCGGGACAGGGGTCTACGAGCAGTACTTC. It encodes CASSPQSGTGVYEQYF.

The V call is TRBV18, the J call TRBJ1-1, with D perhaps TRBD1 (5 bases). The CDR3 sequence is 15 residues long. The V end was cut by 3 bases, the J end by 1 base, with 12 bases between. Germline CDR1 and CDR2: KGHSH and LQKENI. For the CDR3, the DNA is TGTGCCAGCTCACCCCGGCAGGGCTCGAACACTGAAGCTTTCTTT. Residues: CASSPRQGSNTEAFF.

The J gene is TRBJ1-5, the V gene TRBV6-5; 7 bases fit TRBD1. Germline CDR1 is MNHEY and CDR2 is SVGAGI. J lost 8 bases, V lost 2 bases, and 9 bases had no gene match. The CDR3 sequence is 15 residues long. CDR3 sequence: CASSYGTGEVKPQHF. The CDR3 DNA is TGTGCCAGCAGTTACGGAACAGGGGAAGTCAAGCCCCAGCATTTT.

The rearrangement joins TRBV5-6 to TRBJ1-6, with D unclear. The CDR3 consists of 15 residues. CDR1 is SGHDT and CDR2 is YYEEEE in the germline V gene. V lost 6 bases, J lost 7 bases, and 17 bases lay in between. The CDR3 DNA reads TGTGCCAGCACCACCGACCCACTGGGAAATTCACCCCTCCACTTT. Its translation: CASTTDPLGNSPLHF.

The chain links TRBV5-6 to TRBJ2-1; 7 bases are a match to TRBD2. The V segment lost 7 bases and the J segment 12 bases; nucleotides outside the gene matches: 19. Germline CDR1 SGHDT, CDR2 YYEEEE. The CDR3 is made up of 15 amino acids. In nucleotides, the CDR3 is TGTGCCAGCCATACCTTGGCGGGAGAGGTGGGAGTGCAGTTCTTC. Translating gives CASHTLAGEVGVQFF.

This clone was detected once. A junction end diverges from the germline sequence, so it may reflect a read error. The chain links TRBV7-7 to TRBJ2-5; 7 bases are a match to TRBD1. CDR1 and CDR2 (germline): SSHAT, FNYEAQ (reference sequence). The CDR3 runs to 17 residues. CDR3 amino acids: CASSLGGQSFTQETQYF. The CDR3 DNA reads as TGTGCTAGCAGCTTAGGGGGACAGAGCTTTACCCAGGAGACCCAGTACTTC.

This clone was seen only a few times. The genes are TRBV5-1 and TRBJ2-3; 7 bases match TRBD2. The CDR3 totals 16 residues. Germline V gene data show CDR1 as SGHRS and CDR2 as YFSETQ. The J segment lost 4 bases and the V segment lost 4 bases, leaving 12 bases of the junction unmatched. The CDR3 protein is CASSPSTSSAADTQYF. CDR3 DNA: TGCGCCAGCAGCCCATCGACTAGCTCCGCGGCAGATACGCAGTATTTT.

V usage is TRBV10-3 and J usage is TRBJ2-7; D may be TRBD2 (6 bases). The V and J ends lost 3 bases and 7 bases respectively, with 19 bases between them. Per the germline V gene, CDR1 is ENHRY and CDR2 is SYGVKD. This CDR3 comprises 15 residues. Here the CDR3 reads CAISDRDFPREEQYF. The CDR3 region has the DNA TGTGCCATCAGTGACCGGGACTTCCCCAGGGAGGAGCAGTACTTC.

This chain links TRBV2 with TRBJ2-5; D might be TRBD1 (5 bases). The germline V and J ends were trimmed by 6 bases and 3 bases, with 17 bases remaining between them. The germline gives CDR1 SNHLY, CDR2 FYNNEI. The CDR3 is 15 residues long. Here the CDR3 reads CASSPVPKGKETQYF. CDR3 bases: TGTGCCAGCAGCCCCGTCCCAAAGGGGAAAGAGACCCAGTACTTC.

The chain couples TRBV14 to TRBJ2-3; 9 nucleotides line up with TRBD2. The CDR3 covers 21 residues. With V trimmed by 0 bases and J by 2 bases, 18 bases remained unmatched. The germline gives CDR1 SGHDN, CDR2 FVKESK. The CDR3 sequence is CASSQEYKRGVELTFTDTQYF. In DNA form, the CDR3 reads TGTGCCAGCAGCCAAGAATATAAGCGGGGGGTTGAGCTGACTTTCACAGATACGCAGTATTTT.

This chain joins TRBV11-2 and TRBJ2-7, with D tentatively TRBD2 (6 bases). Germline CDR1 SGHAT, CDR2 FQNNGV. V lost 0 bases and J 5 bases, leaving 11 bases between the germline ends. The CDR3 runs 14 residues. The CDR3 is CASSLDREVNEQYF. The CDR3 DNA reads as TGTGCCAGCAGCTTAGACAGGGAGGTCAACGAGCAGTACTTC.

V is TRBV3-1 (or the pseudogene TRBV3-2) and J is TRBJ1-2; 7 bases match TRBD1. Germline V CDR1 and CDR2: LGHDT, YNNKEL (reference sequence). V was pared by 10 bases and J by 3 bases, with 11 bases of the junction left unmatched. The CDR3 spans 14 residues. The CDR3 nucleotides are TGTGCCACGAGTACCGGGACAGAGGACTATGGCTACACCTTC. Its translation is CATSTGTEDYGYTF.

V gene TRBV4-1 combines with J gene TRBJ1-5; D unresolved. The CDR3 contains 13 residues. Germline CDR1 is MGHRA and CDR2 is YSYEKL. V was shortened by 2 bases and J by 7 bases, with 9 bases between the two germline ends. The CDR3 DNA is TGCGCCAGCAGCCAACGAGGAGACCAGCCCCAGCATTTT. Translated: CASSQRGDQPQHF.

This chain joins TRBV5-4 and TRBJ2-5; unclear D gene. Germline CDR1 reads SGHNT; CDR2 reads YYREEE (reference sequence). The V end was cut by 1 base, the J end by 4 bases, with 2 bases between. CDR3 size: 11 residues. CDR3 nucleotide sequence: TGTGCCAGCAGCTTGTCAGAGACCCAGTACTTC. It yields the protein CASSLSETQYF. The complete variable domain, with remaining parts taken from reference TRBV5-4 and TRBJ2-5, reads ETGVTQSPTHLIKTRGQQVTLRCSSQSGHNTVSWYQQALGQGPQFIFQYYREEENGRGNFPPRFSGLQFPNYSSELNVNALELDDSALYLCASSLSETQYFGPGTRLLVL.

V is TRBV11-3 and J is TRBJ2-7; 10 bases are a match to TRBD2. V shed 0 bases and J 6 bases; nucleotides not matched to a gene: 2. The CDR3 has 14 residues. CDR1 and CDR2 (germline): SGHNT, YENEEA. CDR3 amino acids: CASSLEASGSEQYF. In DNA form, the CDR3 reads TGTGCCAGCAGCTTAGAGGCTAGCGGGAGCGAGCAGTACTTC.

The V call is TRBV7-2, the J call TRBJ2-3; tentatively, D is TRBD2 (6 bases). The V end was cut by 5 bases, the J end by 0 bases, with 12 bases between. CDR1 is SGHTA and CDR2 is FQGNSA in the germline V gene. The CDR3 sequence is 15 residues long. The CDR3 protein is CASSLSGTSTDTQYF. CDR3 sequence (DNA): TGTGCCAGCAGCCTAAGTGGGACTAGCACAGATACGCAGTATTTT.

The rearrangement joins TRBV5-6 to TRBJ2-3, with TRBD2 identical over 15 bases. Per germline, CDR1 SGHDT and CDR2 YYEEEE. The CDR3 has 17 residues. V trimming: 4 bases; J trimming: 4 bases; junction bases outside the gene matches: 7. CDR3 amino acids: CASSIGTSGGRADTQYF. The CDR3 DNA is TGTGCCAGCAGCATAGGGACTAGCGGGGGGCGGGCAGATACGCAGTATTTT.

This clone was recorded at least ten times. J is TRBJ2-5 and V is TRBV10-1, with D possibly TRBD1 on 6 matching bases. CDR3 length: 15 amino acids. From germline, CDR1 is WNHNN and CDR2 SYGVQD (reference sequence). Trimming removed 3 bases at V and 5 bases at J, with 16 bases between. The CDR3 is CASSDGDRYGETQYF. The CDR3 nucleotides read TGCGCCAGCAGTGACGGAGACAGGTATGGTGAGACCCAGTACTTC.